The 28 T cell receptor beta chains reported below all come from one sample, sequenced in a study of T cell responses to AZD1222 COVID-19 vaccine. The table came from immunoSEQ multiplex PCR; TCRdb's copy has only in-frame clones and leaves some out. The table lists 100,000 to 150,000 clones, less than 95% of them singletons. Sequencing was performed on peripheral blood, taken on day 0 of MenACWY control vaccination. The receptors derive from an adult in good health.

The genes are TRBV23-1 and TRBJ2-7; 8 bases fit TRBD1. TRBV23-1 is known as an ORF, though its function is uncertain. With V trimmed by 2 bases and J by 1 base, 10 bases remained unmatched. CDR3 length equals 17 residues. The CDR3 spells CASSQRVVRTGSYEQYV. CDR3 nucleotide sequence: TGCGCCAGCAGTCAAAGGGTTGTTAGGACAGGGTCCTACGAGCAGTACGTC.

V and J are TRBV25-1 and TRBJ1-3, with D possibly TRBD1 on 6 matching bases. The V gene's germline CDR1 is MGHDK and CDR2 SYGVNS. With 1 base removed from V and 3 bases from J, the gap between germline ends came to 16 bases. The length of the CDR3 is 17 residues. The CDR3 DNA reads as TGTGCCAGCAGTGAATCCCCGGGGACAAAAAGTGGAAACACCATATATTTT. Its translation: CASSESPGTKSGNTIYF. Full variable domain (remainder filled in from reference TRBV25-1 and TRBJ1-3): EADIYQTPRYLVIGTGKKITLECSQTMGHDKMYWYQQDPGMELHLIHYSYGVNSTEKGDLSSESTVSRIRTEHFPLTLESARPSHTSQYLCASSESPGTKSGNTIYFGEGSWLTVV.

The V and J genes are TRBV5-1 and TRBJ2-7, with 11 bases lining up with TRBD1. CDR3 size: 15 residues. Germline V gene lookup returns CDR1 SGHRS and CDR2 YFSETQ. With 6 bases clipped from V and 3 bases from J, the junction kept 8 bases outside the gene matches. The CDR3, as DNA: TGCGCCAGCACAAGTGGGGACAGGGGGTACTACGAGCAGTACTTC. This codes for CASTSGDRGYYEQYF.

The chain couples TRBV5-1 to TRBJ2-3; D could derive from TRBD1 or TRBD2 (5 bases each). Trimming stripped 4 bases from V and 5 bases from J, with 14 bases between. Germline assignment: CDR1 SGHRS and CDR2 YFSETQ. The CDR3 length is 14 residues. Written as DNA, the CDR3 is TGCGCCAGCAGCGGGGGTCACCGGGGAGATACGCAGTATTTT. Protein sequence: CASSGGHRGDTQYF.

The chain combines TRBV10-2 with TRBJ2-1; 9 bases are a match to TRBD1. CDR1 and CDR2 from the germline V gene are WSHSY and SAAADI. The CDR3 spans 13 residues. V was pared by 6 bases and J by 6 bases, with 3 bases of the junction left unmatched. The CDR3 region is CASRDRGTNEQFF. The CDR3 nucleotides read TGCGCCAGCAGGGACAGGGGAACCAATGAGCAGTTCTTC.

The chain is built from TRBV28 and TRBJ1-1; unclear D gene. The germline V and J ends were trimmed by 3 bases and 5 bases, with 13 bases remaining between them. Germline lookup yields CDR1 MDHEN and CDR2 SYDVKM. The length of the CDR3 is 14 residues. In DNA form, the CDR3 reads TGTGCCAGCAGTTTTTCGTGGGAAAGGACTGAAGCTTTCTTT. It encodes CASSFSWERTEAFF.

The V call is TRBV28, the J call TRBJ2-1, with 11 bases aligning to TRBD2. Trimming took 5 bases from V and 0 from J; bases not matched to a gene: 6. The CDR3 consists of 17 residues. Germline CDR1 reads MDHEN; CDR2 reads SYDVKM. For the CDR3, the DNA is TGTGCCAGCAGTATCGGGACTAGCGGAATCTCCTACAATGAGCAGTTCTTC. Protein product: CASSIGTSGISYNEQFF. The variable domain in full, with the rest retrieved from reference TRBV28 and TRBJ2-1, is DVKVTQSSRYLVKRTGEKVFLECVQDMDHENMFWYRQDPGLGLRLIYFSYDVKMKEKGDIPEGYSVSREKKERFSLILESASTNQTSMYLCASSIGTSGISYNEQFFGPGTRLTVL.

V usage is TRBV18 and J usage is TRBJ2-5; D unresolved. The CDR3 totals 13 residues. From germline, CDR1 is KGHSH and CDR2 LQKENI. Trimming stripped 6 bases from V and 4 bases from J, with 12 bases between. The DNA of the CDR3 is TGTGCCAGCTCTCCGCCCGTTGGAGAGACCCAGTACTTC. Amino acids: CASSPPVGETQYF.

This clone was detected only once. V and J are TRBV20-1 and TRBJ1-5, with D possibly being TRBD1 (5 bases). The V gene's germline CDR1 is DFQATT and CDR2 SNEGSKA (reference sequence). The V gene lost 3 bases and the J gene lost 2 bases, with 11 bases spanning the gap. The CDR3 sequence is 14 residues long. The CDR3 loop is CSASRGEGNQPQHF. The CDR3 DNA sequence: TGCAGTGCTAGTCGGGGGGAGGGCAATCAGCCCCAGCATTTT.

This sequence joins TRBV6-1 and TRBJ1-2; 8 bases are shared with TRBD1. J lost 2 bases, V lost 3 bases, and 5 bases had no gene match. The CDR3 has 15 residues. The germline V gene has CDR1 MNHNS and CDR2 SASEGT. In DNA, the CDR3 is TGTGCCAGCAGTGACGGACAGGGACGAAACTATGGCTACACCTTC. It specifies CASSDGQGRNYGYTF.

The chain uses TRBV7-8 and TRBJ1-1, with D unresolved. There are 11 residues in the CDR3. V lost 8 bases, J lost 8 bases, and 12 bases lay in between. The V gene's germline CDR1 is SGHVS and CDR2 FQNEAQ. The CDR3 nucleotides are TGTGCCAGCTCCACAGTCTCAGAAGCTTTCTTT. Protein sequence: CASSTVSEAFF.

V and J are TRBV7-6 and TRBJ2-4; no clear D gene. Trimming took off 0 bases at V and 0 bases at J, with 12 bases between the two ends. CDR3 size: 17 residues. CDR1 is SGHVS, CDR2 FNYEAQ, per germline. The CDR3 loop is CASSLASPGEAKNIQYF. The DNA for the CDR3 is TGTGCCAGCAGCTTAGCTAGCCCTGGGGAAGCCAAAAACATTCAGTACTTC.

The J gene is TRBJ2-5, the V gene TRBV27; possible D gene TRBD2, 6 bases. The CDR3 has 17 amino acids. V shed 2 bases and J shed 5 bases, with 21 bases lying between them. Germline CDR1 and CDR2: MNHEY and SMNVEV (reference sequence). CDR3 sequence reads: CASSLDGLLRGEETQYF. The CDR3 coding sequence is TGTGCCAGCAGTTTAGACGGCCTTTTGCGGGGTGAGGAGACCCAGTACTTC.

The CDR3 loop is CASSQGLELGNEQYV. In DNA form, the CDR3 reads TGTGCCAGCAGCCAAGGTCTAGAACTAGGGAACGAGCAGTACGTC. The chain joins TRBV3-1 (or the pseudogene TRBV3-2) to TRBJ2-7, with a tentative D call TRBD2 (5 bases). CDR3 length: 15 residues. Trimming removed 1 base at V and 5 bases at J, with 15 bases between. Looked up from germline, CDR1 is LGHDT and CDR2 is YNNKEL (reference sequence).

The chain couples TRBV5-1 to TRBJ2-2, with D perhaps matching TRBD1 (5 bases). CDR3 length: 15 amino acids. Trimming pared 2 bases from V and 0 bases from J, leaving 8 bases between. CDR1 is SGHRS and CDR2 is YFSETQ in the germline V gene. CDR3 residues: CASSFRASNTGELFF. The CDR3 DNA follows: TGCGCCAGCAGCTTCAGGGCCTCGAACACCGGGGAGCTGTTTTTT.

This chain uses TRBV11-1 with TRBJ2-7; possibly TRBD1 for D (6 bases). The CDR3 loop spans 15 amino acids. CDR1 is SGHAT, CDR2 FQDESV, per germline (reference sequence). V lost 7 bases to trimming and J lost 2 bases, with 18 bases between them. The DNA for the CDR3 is TGTGCCAGCACCAAAACTGGGGGCTCGACCTACGAGCAGTACTTC. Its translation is CASTKTGGSTYEQYF.

The CDR3 nucleotides read TGTGCCAGCAGCCTGGACAGGGAGGGGAACTATGGCTACACCTTC. Its translation is CASSLDREGNYGYTF. The J gene is TRBJ1-2, the V gene TRBV5-4; 8 bases agree with TRBD1. V shed 4 bases and J 2 bases; nucleotides not matched to a gene: 7. The CDR3 covers 15 residues. Germline-derived CDR1 and CDR2 are SGHNT and YYREEE (reference sequence).

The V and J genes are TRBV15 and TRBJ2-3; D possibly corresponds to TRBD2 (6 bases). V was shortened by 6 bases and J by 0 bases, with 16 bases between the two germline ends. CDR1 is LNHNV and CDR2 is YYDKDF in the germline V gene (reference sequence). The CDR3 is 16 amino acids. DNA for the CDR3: TGTGCCACCAGTAGACGCCATGGGGGGAGCACAGATACGCAGTATTTT. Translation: CATSRRHGGSTDTQYF.

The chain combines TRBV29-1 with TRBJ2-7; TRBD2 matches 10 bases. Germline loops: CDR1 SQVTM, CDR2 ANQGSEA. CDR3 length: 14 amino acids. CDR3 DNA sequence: TGCAGACTTCAGGGGACTAGCGTCTCCTACGAGCAGTACTTC. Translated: CRLQGTSVSYEQYF.

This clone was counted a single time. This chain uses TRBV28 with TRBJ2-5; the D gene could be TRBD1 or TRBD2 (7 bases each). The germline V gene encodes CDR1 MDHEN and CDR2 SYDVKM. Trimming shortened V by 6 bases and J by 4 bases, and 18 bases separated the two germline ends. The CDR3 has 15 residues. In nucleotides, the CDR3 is TGTGCCAGCAGCTTGGGACAGCGGGGCGGAGAGACCCAGTACTTC. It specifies CASSLGQRGGETQYF.

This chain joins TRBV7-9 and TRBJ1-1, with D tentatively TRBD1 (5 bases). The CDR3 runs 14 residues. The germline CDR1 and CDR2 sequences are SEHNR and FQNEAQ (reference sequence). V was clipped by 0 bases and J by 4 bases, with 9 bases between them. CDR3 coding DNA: TGTGCCAGCAGCTTAGCCAGGGTACGCACTGAAGCTTTCTTT. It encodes CASSLARVRTEAFF. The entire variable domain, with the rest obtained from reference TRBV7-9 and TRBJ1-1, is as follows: DTGVSQNPRHKITKRGQNVTFRCDPISEHNRLYWYRQTLGQGPEFLTYFQNEAQLEKSRLLSDRFSAERPKGSFSTLEIQRTEQGDSAMYLCASSLARVRTEAFFGQGTRLTVV.

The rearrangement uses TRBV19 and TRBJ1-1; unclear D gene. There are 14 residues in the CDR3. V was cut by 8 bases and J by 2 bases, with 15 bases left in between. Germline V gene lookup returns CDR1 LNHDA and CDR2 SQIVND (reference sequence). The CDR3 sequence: CASRAGRLNTEAFF. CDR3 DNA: TGTGCCAGTCGGGCCGGGAGACTAAACACTGAAGCTTTCTTT. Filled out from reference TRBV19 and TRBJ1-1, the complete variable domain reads DGGITQSPKYLFRKEGQNVTLSCEQNLNHDAMYWYRQDPGQGLRLIYYSQIVNDFQKGDIAEGYSVSREKKESFPLTVTSAQKNPTAFYLCASRAGRLNTEAFFGQGTRLTVV.

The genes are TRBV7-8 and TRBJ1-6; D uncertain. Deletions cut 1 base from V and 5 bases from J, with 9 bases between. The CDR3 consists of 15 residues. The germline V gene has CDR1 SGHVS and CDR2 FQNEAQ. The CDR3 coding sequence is TGTGCCAGCAGCTTAGATTCGTTCGATAATTCACCCCTCCACTTT. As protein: CASSLDSFDNSPLHF. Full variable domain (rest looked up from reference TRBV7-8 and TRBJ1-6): GAGVSQSPRYKVAKRGQDVALRCDPISGHVSLFWYQQALGQGPEFLTYFQNEAQLDKSGLPSDRFFAERPEGSVSTLKIQRTQQEDSAVYLCASSLDSFDNSPLHFGNGTRLTVT.

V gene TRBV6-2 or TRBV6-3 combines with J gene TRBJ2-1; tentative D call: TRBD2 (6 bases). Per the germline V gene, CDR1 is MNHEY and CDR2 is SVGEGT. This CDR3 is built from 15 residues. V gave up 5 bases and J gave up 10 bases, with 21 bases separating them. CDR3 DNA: TGTGCCAGCAGTGCACCCCCGGGACTCCTTGGGGAGCAGTTCTTC. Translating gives CASSAPPGLLGEQFF.

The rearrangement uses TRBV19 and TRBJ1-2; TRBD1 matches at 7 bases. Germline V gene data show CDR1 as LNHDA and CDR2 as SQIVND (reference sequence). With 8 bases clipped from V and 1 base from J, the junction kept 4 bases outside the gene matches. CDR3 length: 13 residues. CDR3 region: CASVDRLNYGYTF. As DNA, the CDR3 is TGTGCCAGTGTGGACAGGCTTAACTATGGCTACACCTTC.

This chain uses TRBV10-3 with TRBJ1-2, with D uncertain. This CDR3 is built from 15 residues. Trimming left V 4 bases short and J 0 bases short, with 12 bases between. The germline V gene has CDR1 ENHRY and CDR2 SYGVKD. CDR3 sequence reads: CAISALDSPNYGYTF. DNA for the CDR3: TGTGCCATCAGTGCCCTCGATTCGCCTAACTATGGCTACACCTTC.

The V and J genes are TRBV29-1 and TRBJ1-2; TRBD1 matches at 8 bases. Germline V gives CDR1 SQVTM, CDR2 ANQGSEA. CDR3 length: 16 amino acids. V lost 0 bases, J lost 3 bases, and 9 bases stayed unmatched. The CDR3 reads CSVEDLRQGAYYGYTF. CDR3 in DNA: TGCAGCGTTGAAGATCTTCGGCAGGGGGCCTACTATGGCTACACCTTC.

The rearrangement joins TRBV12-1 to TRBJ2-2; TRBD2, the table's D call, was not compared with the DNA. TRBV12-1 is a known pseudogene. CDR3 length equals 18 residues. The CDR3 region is CASSFLQAGGCGTGELFF. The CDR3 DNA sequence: TGTGCCAGCAGCTTTCTTCAAGCGGGGGGCTGTGGCACCGGGGAGCTGTTTTTT.